The rows below give T cell receptor beta chains drawn from one sample of a study of blood T cell repertoires in COVID-19. Clones were sequenced by immunoSEQ multiplex PCR, and TCRdb holds only the in-frame ones, with some missing. Among 250,000 to 400,000 clones, roughly 90% were seen once, and the ten largest hold roughly 2.9%. Sequencing was carried out using peripheral blood. These receptors all come from a young woman with COVID-19, enrolled during active disease. Each CDR3 is given with its conserved first and last residue. A D gene is named only where the DNA matches it firmly. The listing skips clone size in some rows; elsewhere it reads once, few, many or a size class.

CDR3nt,CDR3aa,d_gene,j_gene,abundance,v_gene
TGCGCCAGCAGAGGACAGGGAAGCTCCTACGAGCAGTACTTC,CASRGQGSSYEQYF,TRBD1,TRBJ2-7,NA,TRBV10-2
TGTGCCAGCAGCCCAGTCTCTGGAAACACCATATATTTT,CASSPVSGNTIYF,NA,TRBJ1-3,NA,TRBV5-6
TGCGCCAGCAGCCGGGGACAGGGGGTGGGGTATGGCTACACCTTC,CASSRGQGVGYGYTF,TRBD1,TRBJ1-2,NA,TRBV4-1
TGTGCCAGCAGCTTACAGGGACAGGGGCAAAACATTCAGTACTTC,CASSLQGQGQNIQYF,TRBD1,TRBJ2-4,NA,TRBV13
TGCGCCAGCAGCCAAGTATTCGGCCTAGCGGGAGGCTACGAGCAGTACTTC,CASSQVFGLAGGYEQYF,TRBD2,TRBJ2-7,NA,TRBV4-1
TGTGCCAGCAGTTCCCCCGGACAGGGCTACGAGCAGTACTTC,CASSSPGQGYEQYF,TRBD1,TRBJ2-7,NA,TRBV28
TGCAGTGCTAGTAGGCCAGACGGGGGGAACACTGAAGCTTTCTTT,CSASRPDGGNTEAFF,NA,TRBJ1-1,few,TRBV20-1
TGTGCCAGCAGCTTAGGACAGGGGAACACTGAAGCTTTCTTT,CASSLGQGNTEAFF,TRBD1,TRBJ1-1,NA,TRBV7-9
TGTGCCAGTAGCCAGGGGGAGAACACTGAAGCTTTCTTT,CASSQGENTEAFF,TRBD1,TRBJ1-1,NA,TRBV19
TGTGCCAGCAGCCGAAGACAGGGGAATCACTACGAGCAGTACTTC,CASSRRQGNHYEQYF,TRBD1,TRBJ2-7,NA,TRBV5-4
TGTGCCAGCAGCTTACTAGGGAGCTCCTATAATTCACCCCTCCACTTT,CASSLLGSSYNSPLHF,NA,TRBJ1-6,NA,TRBV7-3
TGTGCCAGCAGTTTTTCCCCGGACAGGTTTGAGACCCAGTACTTC,CASSFSPDRFETQYF,TRBD1,TRBJ2-5,NA,TRBV27
TGCGCCAGCAGGCCGGGGGATGAATATAATTCACCCCTCCACTTT,CASRPGDEYNSPLHF,NA,TRBJ1-6,NA,TRBV5-1
TGTGCCTGGAGTCAAGGGGGCGAGCAGTACTTC,CAWSQGGEQYF,NA,TRBJ2-7,NA,TRBV30
TGTGCCACCAGCAGAGACGGAGCGACCCAGTACTTC,CATSRDGATQYF,NA,TRBJ2-5,NA,TRBV15
TGTGCCAGCAGTGAGATCGGAGGGGAAGAGACCCAGTACTTC,CASSEIGGEETQYF,NA,TRBJ2-5,NA,TRBV6-4
TGTGCCAGCAGCCCCCCCGACAACTACAATGAGCAGTTCTTC,CASSPPDNYNEQFF,NA,TRBJ2-1,once,TRBV28
TGTGCCAGCTCACCGATTTCGACAGGGAATGAAAAACTGTTTTTT,CASSPISTGNEKLFF,TRBD1,TRBJ1-4,once,TRBV18
TGTGCCAGCAGTGAAGCGCGAACTACGCTAGAGACCCAGTACTTC,CASSEARTTLETQYF,NA,TRBJ2-5,NA,TRBV2
TGTGCCACCCAAGGGACAGGGAACGAGCAGTACTTC,CATQGTGNEQYF,TRBD1,TRBJ2-7,NA,TRBV2
TGCGCCAGCAGCGTGACAGGGGACACCTTACAAGCTTTCTTT,CASSVTGDTLQAFF,TRBD1,TRBJ1-1,few,TRBV5-1
TGTGCCAGCAGCCAAACCGGGACAGGGGTCGAGACCCAGTACTTC,CASSQTGTGVETQYF,TRBD1,TRBJ2-5,NA,TRBV7-9
TGTGCCAGCAGCTTCTCCAGCGGGAGTTGGGAGACGCAGTATTTT,CASSFSSGSWETQYF,TRBD2,TRBJ2-3,NA,TRBV7-9
TGTGCCTATCGCCTAAGGACTAGCGGGAGTTACAATGAGCAGTTCTTC,CAYRLRTSGSYNEQFF,TRBD2,TRBJ2-1,NA,TRBV30
TGTGCCAGCAGCCCGAGAGGGGGCAGAGGTGAAGCTTTCTTT,CASSPRGGRGEAFF,TRBD1,TRBJ1-1,NA,TRBV14
TGTGCCAGCAGCCTATCTTCTGGGGCCAACGTCCTGACTTTC,CASSLSSGANVLTF,NA,TRBJ2-6,NA,TRBV14
TGTGCCAGTAGTATTGACGGGGGACCCTTGGAGCCCCAGCATTTT,CASSIDGGPLEPQHF,NA,TRBJ1-5,NA,TRBV19
TGTGCCAGCAGCTCAGAACAGGGGACCAATCAGCCCCAGCATTTT,CASSSEQGTNQPQHF,TRBD1,TRBJ1-5,NA,TRBV11-2
TGTGCCAGCAGCCAAGGGTTTACAGGGTGGTCTGAAGCTTTCTTT,CASSQGFTGWSEAFF,NA,TRBJ1-1,NA,TRBV14
TGTGCCAGCAGTCCCCTTACTAGAGACTACGAGCAGTACTTC,CASSPLTRDYEQYF,NA,TRBJ2-7,NA,TRBV27
TGTGCCAGTAGTCCGACAGCTAACACCGGGGAGCTGTTTTTT,CASSPTANTGELFF,NA,TRBJ2-2,NA,TRBV19
TGTGCCAGCTCGGACAATAACTATGGCTACACCTTC,CASSDNNYGYTF,NA,TRBJ1-2,medium-sized,TRBV18
TGTGCCAGCTCACCCGACAGGGTCTCTGGAAACACCATATATTTT,CASSPDRVSGNTIYF,TRBD1,TRBJ1-3,once,TRBV18
TGTGCCAGCAGTAAACTAGCGGGAGGCTACAATGAGCAGTTCTTC,CASSKLAGGYNEQFF,TRBD2,TRBJ2-1,NA,TRBV2
TGTGCCAGCTCACCGGGGAGTAACTATGGCTACACCTTC,CASSPGSNYGYTF,NA,TRBJ1-2,NA,TRBV18
TGTGCCAGCAGCTGGGACAGCCAAAATCAGCCCCAGCATTTT,CASSWDSQNQPQHF,TRBD1,TRBJ1-5,NA,TRBV6-5
TGCGCCAGCAGCTTTCAGGGTCCGGGCACTGAAGCTTTCTTT,CASSFQGPGTEAFF,NA,TRBJ1-1,NA,TRBV5-1
TGTGCCAGCACCCCAGGACAAGGTCTGAACACTGAAGCTTTCTTT,CASTPGQGLNTEAFF,NA,TRBJ1-1,NA,TRBV19
TGTGCCAGCGGACTAGCGGGAGTGGCGGAGACCCAGTACTTC,CASGLAGVAETQYF,TRBD2,TRBJ2-5,NA,TRBV5-4
TGTGCCTGGGGCGGACAGGGGAATTCACCCCTCCACTTT,CAWGGQGNSPLHF,TRBD1,TRBJ1-6,NA,TRBV30
TGTGCCACCAGTGACCGGACAGAACCGTGGACCCAGTACTTC,CATSDRTEPWTQYF,NA,TRBJ2-5,NA,TRBV24-1
TGTGCCAGCAGTGGTAGCGGGAGGCAGACCCAGTACTTC,CASSGSGRQTQYF,TRBD2,TRBJ2-5,NA,TRBV12-3/TRBV12-4
TGCGCCAGCCATAATCCCAGGCAGCGGGAGGTTGACGAGCAGTTCTTC,CASHNPRQREVDEQFF,TRBD2,TRBJ2-1,NA,TRBV5-1